This note documents a single T cell receptor (beta chain) sequence. These data originate in a study of blood T cell repertoires in COVID-19. Study as a whole: The United States, Italy and Spain provided the acute and convalescent COVID-19 samples. From T cells, B-cell-depleted T cells, or PBMCs came the material, which was cDNA or gDNA.

Source study methods: Amplified reference gene primers provided the basis for estimating nucleated cell counts. Clones were read by immunoSEQ multiplex PCR, and TCRdb kept only the in-frame ones, dropping some. From that table come the V and J calls and clone size; the DNA was used to work out D and trimming. The table lists approximately 100,000 clones, more than 80% of them singletons. This TCR was sampled from a human donor in a cohort sampled during active COVID-19. The specimen was peripheral blood.

The CDR3 DNA sequence: TGTGCCAGCAGCTCCCGGGACAGGGGGCGAGGGAACACTGAAGCTTTCTTT. Translating gives CASSSRDRGRGNTEAFF. The chain employs TRBV7-2 and TRBJ1-1, with 12 bases lining up with TRBD1. V was pared by 4 bases and J by 1 base, with 7 bases of the junction left unmatched. The germline CDR1 and CDR2 sequences are SGHTA and FQGNSA. CDR3 length equals 17 residues. The complete variable domain, with remaining parts taken from reference TRBV7-2 and TRBJ1-1, reads GAGVSQSPSNKVTEKGKDVELRCDPISGHTALYWYRQSLGQGLEFLIYFQGNSAPDKSGLPSDRFSAERTGGSVSTLTIQRTQQEDSAVYLCASSSRDRGRGNTEAFFGQGTRLTVV.